This TCR beta chain was identified in a study of control samples from healthy donors and cancer patients. Clones were read by immunoSEQ multiplex PCR, and TCRdb kept only the in-frame ones, dropping some. Of about 68,000 clones detected, around 80% appear once; the ten largest clones hold 15% to 19%. This receptor was taken from a man aged 55-75 years in good health. Sequenced: blood.

The CDR3 protein is CASSLYQETQYF. The CDR3, as DNA: TGCGCCAGCAGCTTATACCAAGAGACCCAGTACTTC. The chain recombines TRBV5-1 with TRBJ2-5; D call uncertain. Germline V lookup: CDR1 SGHRS, CDR2 YFSETQ. The CDR3 covers 12 residues. V was trimmed by 2 bases and J by 0 bases, leaving 2 bases between them. Using reference TRBV5-1 and TRBJ2-5 for the parts outside the CDR3, the full variable domain is KAGVTQTPRYLIKTRGQQVTLSCSPISGHRSVSWYQQTPGQGLQFLFEYFSETQRNKGNFPGRFSGRQFSNSRSEMNVSTLELGDSALYLCASSLYQETQYFGPGTRLLVL.